Reported below is one T cell receptor beta chain. This sample is drawn from a study of Ad26.COV2.S vaccination and SARS-CoV-2 variants. The protocol was immunoSEQ multiplex PCR, while the TCRdb copy is restricted to in-frame clones and leaves out a portion. The sample yields roughly 500,000 clones, 75% to 90% seen once. The trim removed 1 base at V and 4 bases at J, leaving 10 bases unmatched. In germline, CDR1 is KGHSH, CDR2 LQKENI. The length of the CDR3 is 18 residues. Regarding treatment: about 20 received Ad26.COV2.S at low or high dose, single or two shots; 5 received placebo; per-sample allocation not given. Sampling happened 63 days after the first vaccine or placebo injection.

Sequencing used peripheral blood, obtained in a trial of Ad26.COV2.S vaccine versus placebo. The chain couples TRBV18 to TRBJ2-2, with 9 bases that match TRBD1. This clonotype was obtained from a person between 18 and 60 years old who received the Ad26.COV2.S COVID-19 vaccine or a placebo. The CDR3 coding sequence is TGTGCCAGCTCACCACGACCCTACAGGGGGCCGATCACCGGGGAGCTGTTTTTT. Translated: CASSPRPYRGPITGELFF.